The rows below give T cell receptor beta chains drawn from one sample of a study of post-analysis software for immune sequencing data. TCRdb used MiXCR to reprocess the PCR reads, holding one entry per CDR3 protein. Here the sample spans roughly 540,000 distinct CDR3 sequences, less than 40% being singletons. Sequencing was done on a sample of blood. The receptors stem from a girl under 18 with multiple sclerosis. The CDR3 runs from the conserved cysteine through the conserved F or W. The D gene is left open where the match is weak. Clone size is shown for a subset of rows, as once, few, many or a class of expanded clone.

clone_size j_call d_call v_call cdr3_nt cdr3_aa
. TRBJ2-3 . TRBV28 TGTGCCAGCAGTTCCTCAGGGTCACTCACAGATACGCAGTATTTT CASSSSGSLTDTQYF
few TRBJ2-5 . TRBV12-3/TRBV12-4 TGTGTCAGCAGTTTAGCGCATGGAATCCAGACCCAGTACTTC CVSSLAHGIQTQYF
few TRBJ1-2 TRBD1 TRBV27 TGTGCCACCTCAGGGGGCTGGGGCTATGGCTACACCTTC CATSGGWGYGYTF
. TRBJ2-7 . TRBV20-1 TGCAGTGCGCAGGTCGTGGGGGGAACGGGTTACGAGCAGTACTTC CSAQVVGGTGYEQYF
. TRBJ2-2 TRBD2 TRBV10-3 TGTGCCATCAGTGACACTAGCGGATACACCGGGGAGCTGTTTTTT CAISDTSGYTGELFF
. TRBJ2-7 TRBD2 TRBV4-1 TGCGCCAGCAGCCAAGATACGGTAGCGGGGACCTACGAGCAGTACTTC CASSQDTVAGTYEQYF
. TRBJ2-3 . TRBV12-3/TRBV12-4 TGTGCCAGCAGTTTCATGGGGGTCACAGATACGCAGTATTTT CASSFMGVTDTQYF
. TRBJ2-4 . TRBV20-1 TGCAGTGCTAGAGACGACGGAGGAGTAGCCAAAAACATTCAGTACTTC CSARDDGGVAKNIQYF
few TRBJ1-5 . TRBV15 TGTGCCACCAGCAGTGGGACAAGGTCCCTCTCGCCCCAGCATTTT CATSSGTRSLSPQHF
. TRBJ2-1 TRBD2 TRBV6-5 TGTGCCAGCAGTTACTCCTCGACTAGCGGGGACAAGAGCGTGTTCTTC CASSYSSTSGDKSVFF
few TRBJ2-1 . TRBV7-2 TGTGCCAGCAACTCTAGAGGGGCTGGAGATGAGCAGTTCTTC CASNSRGAGDEQFF
few TRBJ2-6 . TRBV5-1 TGCGCCAGCAGGGATTGGGGTACGGGATCTGGGGCCAACGTCCTGACTTTC CASRDWGTGSGANVLTF
. TRBJ1-1 . TRBV20-1 TGCAGTGCTAGCAGGGGACCCGAAAAAGCTTTCTTT CSASRGPEKAFF
once TRBJ2-2 . TRBV5-1 TGCGCCAGCAGCTTCGAGGAGAACACCGGGGAGCTGTTTTTT CASSFEENTGELFF
. TRBJ2-5 TRBD1 TRBV5-1 TGCGCCAGCAGCCACGGACAGGGGGATCGAGAGACCCAGTACTTC CASSHGQGDRETQYF
few TRBJ2-7 TRBD2 TRBV24-1 TGTGCCACCAGTGCAGCGGGGATCCACGAGCAGTACTTC CATSAAGIHEQYF
few TRBJ1-6 . TRBV5-1 TGCGCCAGCAGCCCCCGGGAGGATGGGAGTTCACCCCTCCACTTT CASSPREDGSSPLHF
. TRBJ2-1 . TRBV18 TGTGCCAGCTCACCAAAGGAAGGCTCCTACAATGAGCAGTTCTTC CASSPKEGSYNEQFF
. TRBJ2-4 TRBD1 TRBV4-1 TGCGCCAGCAGCTTGAATGCCGGGACAGGGAATGGCATTCAGTACTTC CASSLNAGTGNGIQYF
few TRBJ2-3 . TRBV7-8 TGTGCCAGCAGCTTGCAGGGCCGGGTAGGAGATACGCAGTATTTT CASSLQGRVGDTQYF
few TRBJ1-2 . TRBV29-1 TGCAGCGTTGGAGGGCAGGGACGAGGCTACACCTTC CSVGGQGRGYTF
. TRBJ2-7 . TRBV5-6 TGTGCCAGCAGCGCAGCCGGGACCGGGGACGACTACGAGCAGTACTTC CASSAAGTGDDYEQYF